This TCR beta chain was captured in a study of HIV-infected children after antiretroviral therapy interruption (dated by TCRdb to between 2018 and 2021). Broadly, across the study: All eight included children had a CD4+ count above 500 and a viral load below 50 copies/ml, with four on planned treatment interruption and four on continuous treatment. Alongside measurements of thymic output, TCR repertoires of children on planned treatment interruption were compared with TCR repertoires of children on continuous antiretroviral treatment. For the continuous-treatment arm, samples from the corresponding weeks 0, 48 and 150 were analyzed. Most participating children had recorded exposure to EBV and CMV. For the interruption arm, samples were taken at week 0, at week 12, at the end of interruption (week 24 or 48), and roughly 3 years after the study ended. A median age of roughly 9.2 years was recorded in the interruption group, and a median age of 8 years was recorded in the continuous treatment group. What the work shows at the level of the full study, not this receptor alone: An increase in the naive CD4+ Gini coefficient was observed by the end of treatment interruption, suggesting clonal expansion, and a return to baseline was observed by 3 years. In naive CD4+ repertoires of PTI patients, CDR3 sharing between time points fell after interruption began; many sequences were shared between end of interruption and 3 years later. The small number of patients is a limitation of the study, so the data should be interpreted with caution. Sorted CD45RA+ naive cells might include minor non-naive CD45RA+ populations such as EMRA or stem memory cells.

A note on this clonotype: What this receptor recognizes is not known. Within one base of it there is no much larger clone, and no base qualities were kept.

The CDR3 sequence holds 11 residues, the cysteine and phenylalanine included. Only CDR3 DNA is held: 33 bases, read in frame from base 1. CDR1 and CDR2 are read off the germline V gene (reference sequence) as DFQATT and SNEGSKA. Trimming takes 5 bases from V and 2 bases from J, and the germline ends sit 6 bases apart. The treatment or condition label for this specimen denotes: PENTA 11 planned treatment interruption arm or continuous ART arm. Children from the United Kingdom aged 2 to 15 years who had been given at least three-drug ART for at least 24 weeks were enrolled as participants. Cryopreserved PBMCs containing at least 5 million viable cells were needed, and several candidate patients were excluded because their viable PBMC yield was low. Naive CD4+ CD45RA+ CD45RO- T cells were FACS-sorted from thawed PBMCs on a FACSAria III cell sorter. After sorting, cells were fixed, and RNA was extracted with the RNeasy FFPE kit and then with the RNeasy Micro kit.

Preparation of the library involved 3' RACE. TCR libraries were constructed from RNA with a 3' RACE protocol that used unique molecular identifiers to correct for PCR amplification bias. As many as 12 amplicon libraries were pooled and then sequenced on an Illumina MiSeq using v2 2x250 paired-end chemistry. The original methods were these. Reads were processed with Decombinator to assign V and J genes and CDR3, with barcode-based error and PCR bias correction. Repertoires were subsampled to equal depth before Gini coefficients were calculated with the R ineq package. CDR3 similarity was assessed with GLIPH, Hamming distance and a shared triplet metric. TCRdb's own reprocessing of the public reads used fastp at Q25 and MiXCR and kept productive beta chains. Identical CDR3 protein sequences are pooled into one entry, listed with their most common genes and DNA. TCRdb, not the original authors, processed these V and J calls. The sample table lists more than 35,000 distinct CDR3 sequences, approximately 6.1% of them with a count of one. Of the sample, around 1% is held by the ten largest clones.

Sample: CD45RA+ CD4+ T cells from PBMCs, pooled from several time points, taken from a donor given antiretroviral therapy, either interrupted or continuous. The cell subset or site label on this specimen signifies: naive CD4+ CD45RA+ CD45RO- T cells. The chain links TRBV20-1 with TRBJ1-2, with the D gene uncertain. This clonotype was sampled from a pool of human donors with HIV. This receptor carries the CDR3 CSAWQNYGYTF. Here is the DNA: TGCAGTGCTTGGCAAAACTATGGCTACACCTTC.